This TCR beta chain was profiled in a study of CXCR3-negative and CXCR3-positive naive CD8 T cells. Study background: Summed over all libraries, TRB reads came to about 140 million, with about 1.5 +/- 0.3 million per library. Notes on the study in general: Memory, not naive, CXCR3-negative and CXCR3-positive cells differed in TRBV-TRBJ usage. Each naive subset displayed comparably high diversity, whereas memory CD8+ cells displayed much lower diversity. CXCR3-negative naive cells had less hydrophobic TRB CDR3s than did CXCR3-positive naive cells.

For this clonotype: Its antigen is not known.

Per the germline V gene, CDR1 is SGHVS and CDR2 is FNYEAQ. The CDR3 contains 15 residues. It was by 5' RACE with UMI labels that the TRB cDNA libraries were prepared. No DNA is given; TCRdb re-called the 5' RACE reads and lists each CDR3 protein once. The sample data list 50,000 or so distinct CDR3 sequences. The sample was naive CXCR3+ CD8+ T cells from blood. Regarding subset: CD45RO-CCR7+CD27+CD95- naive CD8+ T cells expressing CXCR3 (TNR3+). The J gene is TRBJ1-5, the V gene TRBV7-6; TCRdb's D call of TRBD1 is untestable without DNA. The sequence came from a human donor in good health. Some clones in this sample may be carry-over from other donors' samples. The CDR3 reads CASSRTAYSNQPQHF.